This T cell receptor (beta chain) came from a study of T cells in Graves' hyperthyroidism and ophthalmopathy. Germline CDR1 DFQATT, CDR2 SNEGSKA (reference sequence). The CDR3 spans 18 residues. Trimming removed 3 bases from V and 2 bases from J, with 25 bases in between. Stability of Graves' hyperthyroidism was defined as absent ophthalmopathy progression within 18 months. Those with hyperthyroidism were 18 to 65 years old, newly diagnosed, and ill for under 2 months. Together with thyroid ultrasound, orbital computed tomography, serum thyroxine and TRAb, clinical symptoms were used for diagnoses. Study-level results: Patients with ophthalmopathy were separated from those with stable hyperthyroidism by a 13 V-J model.

Amplified TCR beta CDR3 regions came from RNA transcripts. In the first-round RT-PCR of the TCR CDR3, the HTBI primer set was used. TCRdb re-called the multiplex PCR reads with MiXCR, one entry per CDR3 protein. The table has roughly 710,000 distinct CDR3 sequences, 30% to 40% seen once; the top ten hold around 29%. This clonotype was observed a handful of times. The antigen is unknown. The V gene is TRBV20-1, the J gene TRBJ2-5, with D maybe TRBD1 (6 bases). This receptor was obtained from a woman aged 40 to 50 with Graves' hyperthyroidism. Sequencing was done on a sample of blood. In DNA form, the CDR3 reads TGCAGTGCTAGGGTGGGGGCAAGTTGGGCGTTTCGTCAAGAGACCCAGTACTTC. Encoded protein: CSARVGASWAFRQETQYF.